The 12 T cell receptor beta chains in this list originate from one sample, sequenced in a study of blood T cell repertoires in COVID-19. Profiling relied on immunoSEQ multiplex PCR, and the TCRdb table lists in-frame clones only, not all of them. The table has roughly 57,000 clones, approximately 80% seen once. Sequences were obtained from peripheral blood. The receptors derive from a man aged 70-80 years with active or convalescent COVID-19.

The chain uses TRBV29-1 and TRBJ2-3; TRBD1 might be the D (6 bases). This CDR3 is 12 amino acids long. In germline, CDR1 is SQVTM, CDR2 ANQGSEA. The V end lost 1 base, the J end lost 9 bases, and 11 bases lay between the germline ends. This CDR3 reads CSVEGFGQTQYF. DNA for the CDR3: TGCAGCGTTGAAGGGTTCGGACAGACGCAGTATTTT.

The chain has TRBV9 and TRBJ2-3; TRBD1 is a possible D gene (6 bases). V was clipped by 4 bases and J by 5 bases, with 17 bases between them. This CDR3 comprises 15 residues. Germline CDR1 is SGDLS and CDR2 is YYNGEE. CDR3 sequence reads: CASSFQGSLGDTQYF. CDR3 nucleotides: TGTGCCAGCAGCTTCCAGGGGAGTCTCGGAGATACGCAGTATTTT.

This clone turned up a few times. This rearrangement joins TRBV4-3 to TRBJ2-3; 8 nucleotides align to TRBD1. The germline CDR1 and CDR2 sequences are LGHNA and YSLEER. This CDR3 has 17 amino acids. V dropped 4 bases and J dropped 5; count of bases not matched to a gene: 14. The CDR3 DNA sequence: TGCGCCAGCAGCCCGCAGGAATCAGGGGGCGCAGGAGATACGCAGTATTTT. It is translated as CASSPQESGGAGDTQYF.

The rearrangement joins TRBV11-3 to TRBJ1-6, with D possibly matching TRBD1 (5 bases). This CDR3 comprises 15 residues. Germline CDR1 is SGHNT and CDR2 is YENEEA. Deletions cut 6 bases from V and 10 bases from J, with 19 bases between. CDR3 region: CASSRRHGGGSPLHF. In DNA, the CDR3 is TGTGCCAGCAGTCGCAGGCACGGCGGGGGGTCACCCCTCCACTTT.

By share of the sample, this clone is large. The CDR3 bases are TGTGCCAGCAGTTCGACTAGCAACAATGAGCAGTTCTTC. This translates into CASSSTSNNEQFF. The chain uses TRBV27 and TRBJ2-1; 7 nucleotides agree with TRBD2. This CDR3 comprises 13 residues. Germline values: CDR1 MNHEY, CDR2 SMNVEV (reference sequence). V gave up 4 bases and J gave up 5 bases; unmatched junction bases: 2.

The J gene is TRBJ2-1, the V gene TRBV5-1; weak D call: TRBD1 (7 bases). Germline V lookup: CDR1 SGHRS, CDR2 YFSETQ. Trimming pared 3 bases from V and 4 bases from J, leaving 11 bases between. The CDR3 covers 14 residues. The DNA of the CDR3 is TGCGCCAGCAGCTCGACAGGGACTTACAATGAGCAGTTCTTC. Encoded protein: CASSSTGTYNEQFF.

This clone was counted a few times. Sequence at one end of the junction differs from germline and may be a read error. This chain uses TRBV19 with TRBJ1-2, with 7 bases matching TRBD1. Germline V lookup: CDR1 LNHDA, CDR2 SQIVND (reference sequence). CDR3 length: 11 residues. The CDR3 is CASSMGDSNSF. For the CDR3, the DNA is TGTGCCAGTAGTATGGGGGACAGCAATTCCTTC.

The V gene is TRBV29-1, the J gene TRBJ2-3; 8 bases match TRBD2. The CDR3 has 13 amino acids. V gave up 5 bases and J gave up 7 bases; unmatched junction bases: 8. The V gene's germline CDR1 is SQVTM and CDR2 ANQGSEA. The CDR3 DNA reads as TGCAGCGTTACAGCGGGGGCTGGGAATACGCAGTATTTT. Protein: CSVTAGAGNTQYF.

CDR3 protein: CASSIERSSYNEQFF. The CDR3 DNA sequence: TGTGCCAGTAGTATCGAGAGGAGCTCCTACAATGAGCAGTTCTTC. The chain combines TRBV19 with TRBJ2-1; D uncertain. The germline CDR1 and CDR2 sequences are LNHDA and SQIVND (reference sequence). The CDR3 has 15 amino acids. V was cut by 3 bases and J by 0 bases, with 9 bases left in between.

This clone was seen only a few times. The rearrangement uses TRBV19 and TRBJ1-5; 7 bases fit TRBD1. Germline loops: CDR1 LNHDA, CDR2 SQIVND (reference sequence). The CDR3 has 14 residues. Trimming at V came to 5 bases and at J to 6 bases, leaving 7 bases not matched to a gene. As DNA, the CDR3 is TGTGCCAGTAGTCACCAGGGGGAAGGTCAGCCCCAGCATTTT. This translates into CASSHQGEGQPQHF.

CDR3 DNA: TGTGCCAGCAGTTGGGGCCAACCCACAGATACGCAGTATTTT. Its translation: CASSWGQPTDTQYF. The chain uses TRBV28 and TRBJ2-3, with a weak D call TRBD1 (5 bases). The germline CDR1 and CDR2 sequences are MDHEN and SYDVKM. CDR3 length equals 14 residues. Between the trimmed V and J ends, which lost 4 bases and 2 bases, there was a span of 10 bases.

The gene calls are TRBV7-2 and TRBJ2-7; 9 nucleotides line up with TRBD2. The CDR3 runs to 16 residues. V trimming: 5 bases; J trimming: 6 bases; junction bases outside the gene matches: 14. Germline V CDR1 and CDR2: SGHTA, FQGNSA. The CDR3 reads CASSLNSGRARGEQYF. DNA for the CDR3: TGTGCCAGCAGCCTAAATAGCGGGAGAGCACGGGGCGAGCAGTACTTC.